This is a list of T cell receptor beta chains from one sample in a study of blood T cell repertoires in COVID-19. Data came from immunoSEQ multiplex PCR; TCRdb stores just in-frame clones and leaves some out. This sample carries 45,000 to 65,000 clones, 83% of them seen once, and the ten largest clones take over 15%. Sequencing input: peripheral blood. The receptor source for this set is a middle-aged man with acute or convalescent COVID-19. Each CDR3 is given without its conserved first and last residue.

V: TRBV6-2/TRBV6-3; CDR3: ASSYSSGLKNIQY
V: TRBV19; CDR3: ASWDRVVTEAF
V: TRBV18; CDR3: ASSPLRGQTQETQY
V: TRBV5-1; CDR3: ASSSRQGQGASGYT
V: TRBV3-1/TRBV3-2; CDR3: ASMGQGRNTEAF
V: TRBV29-1; CDR3: SVGRGRPNEQF
V: TRBV6-5; CDR3: ASKAPGGSPLH
V: TRBV5-1; CDR3: ASSSGHGNTIY
V: TRBV19; CDR3: ASSIEGTGLREAF
V: TRBV24-1; CDR3: ATSDRSGLAGGPRDTQY
V: TRBV24-1; CDR3: ATRGTETGGRAF